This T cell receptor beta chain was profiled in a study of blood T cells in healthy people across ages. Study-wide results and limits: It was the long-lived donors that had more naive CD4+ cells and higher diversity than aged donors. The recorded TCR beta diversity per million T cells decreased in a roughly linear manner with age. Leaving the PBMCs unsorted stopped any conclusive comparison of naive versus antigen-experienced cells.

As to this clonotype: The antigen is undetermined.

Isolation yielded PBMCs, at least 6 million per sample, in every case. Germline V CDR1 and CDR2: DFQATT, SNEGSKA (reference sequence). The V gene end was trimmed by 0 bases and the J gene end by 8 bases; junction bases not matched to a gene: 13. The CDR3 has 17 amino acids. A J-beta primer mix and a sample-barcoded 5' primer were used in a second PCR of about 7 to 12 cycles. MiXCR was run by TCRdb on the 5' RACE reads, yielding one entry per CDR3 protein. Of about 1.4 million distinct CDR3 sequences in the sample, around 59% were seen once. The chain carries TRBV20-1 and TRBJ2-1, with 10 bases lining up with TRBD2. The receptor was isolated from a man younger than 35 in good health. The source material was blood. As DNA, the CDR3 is TGCAGTGCTAGAGATCGAAGCGGGGGGGCCTTGGTTGATGAGCAGTTCTTC. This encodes CSARDRSGGALVDEQFF.